These 18 T cell receptor beta chains came from one sample sequenced in a study of identical twins. From the 5' RACE reads, TCRdb called clonotypes with MiXCR, one entry per CDR3 protein. The table lists hundreds of thousands of distinct CDR3 sequences, 6% to 6.5% of them singletons, with 1.5% to 2% in the top ten. Sequenced material: naive T cells sorted from blood. These receptors came from a man aged 18 to 30 in good health.

The J gene is TRBJ2-5, the V gene TRBV7-9, with 7 bases aligning to TRBD2. Trimming at V came to 5 bases and at J to 0 bases, leaving 9 bases not matched to a gene. The CDR3 length is 16 residues. From germline, CDR1 is SEHNR and CDR2 FQNEAQ (reference sequence). DNA for the CDR3: TGTGCCAGCAGCCCCTCTGGAGCGGGGAACCAAGAGACCCAGTACTTC. This gives the protein CASSPSGAGNQETQYF.

This clonotype occurred many times. The V gene is TRBV5-5, the J gene TRBJ1-3, with D perhaps matching TRBD1 (5 bases). The germline gives CDR1 SGHKS, CDR2 YYEKEE (reference sequence). The CDR3 has 14 residues. V dropped 4 bases and J dropped 4 bases, with 12 bases sitting between them. The CDR3 protein is CASSHGTGGNTIYF. CDR3 nucleotides: TGTGCCAGCAGCCACGGAACAGGAGGAAACACCATATATTTT. Using reference TRBV5-5 and TRBJ1-3 for the parts outside the CDR3, the full variable domain is DAGVTQSPTHLIKTRGQQVTLRCSPISGHKSVSWYQQVLGQGPQFIFQYYEKEERGRGNFPDRFSARQFPNYSSELNVNALLLGDSALYLCASSHGTGGNTIYFGEGSWLTVV.

In its sample, this clonotype was seen many times. V is TRBV12-3 or TRBV12-4 and J is TRBJ1-5, with a possible D match to TRBD1 (5 bases). Trimming stripped 7 bases from V and 7 bases from J, with 14 bases between. CDR3 size: 13 residues. The CDR3 sequence: CASKVQGRQPQHF. In nucleotides, the CDR3 is TGTGCCAGCAAGGTTCAGGGACGCCAGCCCCAGCATTTT.

The rearrangement uses TRBV7-9 and TRBJ2-1, with 14 positions matching TRBD2. The CDR3 totals 14 residues. Germline V lookup: CDR1 SEHNR, CDR2 FQNEAQ (reference sequence). The J segment lost 9 bases and the V segment lost 3 bases, leaving 1 base of the junction unmatched. The chain's CDR3 is CASSLGTSGSEQFF. For the CDR3, the DNA is TGTGCCAGCAGCTTGGGGACTAGCGGGAGTGAGCAGTTCTTC.

This clonotype came up many times. CDR3 loop: CASNSESYEQYF. For the CDR3, the DNA is TGCGCCAGCAATTCGGAGTCCTACGAGCAGTACTTC. V and J are TRBV5-1 and TRBJ2-7; D remains ambiguous. Germline loops: CDR1 SGHRS, CDR2 YFSETQ. This CDR3 comprises 12 residues. Trimming removed 6 bases at V and 1 base at J, with 8 bases between.

This chain joins TRBV27 and TRBJ2-5; the match to TRBD1 covers 7 bases. The CDR3 spans 15 residues. CDR1 and CDR2 (germline): MNHEY, SMNVEV (reference sequence). With 0 bases clipped from V and 1 base from J, the junction kept 2 bases outside the gene matches. Here the CDR3 DNA reads TGTGCCAGCAGTTTATCCCGGACAGGCCAAGAGACCCAGTACTTC. The encoded protein is CASSLSRTGQETQYF.

This clonotype was seen a few times. The rearrangement links TRBV12-3 or TRBV12-4 to TRBJ2-2; TRBD2 is a possible D gene (5 bases). This CDR3 contains 17 residues. Trimming removed 8 bases at V and 0 bases at J, with 19 bases between. Here the CDR3 DNA reads TGTGCCAGCCCTCTCTCCGGGGTGGGCTCGAACACCGGGGAGCTGTTTTTT. This encodes CASPLSGVGSNTGELFF.

A note on this clonotype: This could be a read error, since a much larger clone is one nucleotide away. This sequence joins TRBV10-3 and TRBJ2-7; D gene uncertain. The CDR3 covers 13 residues. Germline V CDR1 and CDR2: ENHRY, SYGVKD. The CDR3 protein is CAICEPTEYEQYV. The DNA for the CDR3 is TGTGCCATCTGTGAGCCCACAGAATACGAGCAGTACGTC.

This chain joins TRBV7-9 and TRBJ2-7, with 9 bases that match TRBD1. Germline assignment: CDR1 SEHNR and CDR2 FQNEAQ (reference sequence). The CDR3 has 16 amino acids. With 1 base clipped from V and 2 bases from J, the junction kept 6 bases outside the gene matches. CDR3 region: CASSLVIGDRAYEQYF. The CDR3 nucleotides read TGTGCCAGCAGCTTAGTGATCGGGGACAGGGCCTACGAGCAGTACTTC.

J is TRBJ2-7 and V is TRBV30; possibly TRBD1 or TRBD2 for D (5 bases each). Trimming left V 3 bases short and J 6 bases short, with 12 bases between. Germline values: CDR1 GTSNPN, CDR2 SVGIG (reference sequence). This CDR3 comprises 12 residues. CDR3 residues: CAWSPGPPEQYF. The CDR3 bases are TGTGCCTGGAGCCCGGGACCCCCCGAGCAGTACTTC.

In DNA form, the CDR3 reads TGTGCCAGCAGCCAAGTAGGGTTTGGGCAGTTCTTC. Protein product: CASSQVGFGQFF. The gene calls are TRBV14 and TRBJ2-1; D uncertain. The CDR3 covers 12 residues. Trimming removed 1 base at V and 12 bases at J, with 10 bases between. Looked up from germline, CDR1 is SGHDN and CDR2 is FVKESK.

Of note for this clonotype: A single base separates this from a much larger clone, so it may be a read error. This sequence joins TRBV6-5 and TRBJ2-2; D is possibly TRBD1 or TRBD2 (6 bases each). This CDR3 is 14 amino acids long. Germline V gene data show CDR1 as MNHEY and CDR2 as SVGAGI. The CDR3 sequence: CASSYRGATGELYF. In nucleotides, the CDR3 is TGTGCCAGCAGTTACAGGGGGGCCACCGGGGAGCTGTATTTT.

This clonotype was observed many times. CDR3 protein: CATSRATDEQFF. CDR3 nucleotides: TGTGCCACCAGCAGAGCCACGGATGAGCAGTTCTTC. V usage is TRBV15 and J usage is TRBJ2-1; D gene uncertain. The ends were cut back, 1 base at V and 8 bases at J, with 6 bases in the middle. CDR1 is LNHNV, CDR2 YYDKDF, per germline (reference sequence). CDR3 size: 12 residues. Complete variable domain (other parts from reference TRBV15 and TRBJ2-1): DAMVIQNPRYQVTQFGKPVTLSCSQTLNHNVMYWYQQKSSQAPKLLFHYYDKDFNNEADTPDNFQSRRPNTSFCFLDIRSPGLGDTAMYLCATSRATDEQFFGPGTRLTVL.

This clonotype was found many times. The chain couples TRBV9 to TRBJ2-1, with D possibly being TRBD1 (5 bases). The germline V gene encodes CDR1 SGDLS and CDR2 YYNGEE. This CDR3 is built from 13 residues. Trimming pared 5 bases from V and 2 bases from J, leaving 8 bases between. CDR3 nucleotides: TGTGCCAGCAGTCCCAGGGCCTACAATGAGCAGTTCTTC. Translating it yields CASSPRAYNEQFF. The full variable domain, completed using reference TRBV9 and TRBJ2-1, is DSGVTQTPKHLITATGQRVTLRCSPRSGDLSVYWYQQSLDQGLQFLIQYYNGEERAKGNILERFSAQQFPDLHSELNLSSLELGDSALYFCASSPRAYNEQFFGPGTRLTVL.

Comments on this clonotype: No conserved phenylalanine or tryptophan is present at the end of the CDR3, so a read error is the likely explanation. The chain employs TRBV20-1 and TRBJ1-1; TRBD1 might be the D (6 bases). Germline V CDR1 and CDR2: DFQATT, SNEGSKA (reference sequence). The V and J ends lost 7 bases and 4 bases respectively, with 16 bases between them. This CDR3 region has 13 residues. CDR3 sequence: CSVREGGGTEAFY. In nucleotides, the CDR3 is TGCAGTGTCAGAGAGGGGGGTGGCACTGAAGCTTTCTAT.

This clonotype has a count of ten or more. The chain is built from TRBV20-1 and TRBJ2-2; 8 bases fit TRBD2. CDR3 length: 14 amino acids. V gave up 3 bases and J gave up 2 bases; unmatched junction bases: 2. Germline-derived CDR1 and CDR2 are DFQATT and SNEGSKA (reference sequence). This CDR3 is CSARTSENTGELFF. The CDR3 DNA reads as TGCAGTGCTAGGACTAGCGAAAACACCGGGGAGCTGTTTTTT.

This clonotype occurred a few times. The chain recombines TRBV20-1 with TRBJ2-2; a weak D match, TRBD2 (6 bases). Trimming shortened V by 1 base and J by 4 bases, and 19 bases separated the two germline ends. Germline V gives CDR1 DFQATT, CDR2 SNEGSKA (reference sequence). The CDR3 length is 17 residues. The CDR3 is CSARVGRGPWGTGELFF. DNA for the CDR3: TGCAGTGCTAGAGTAGGGCGGGGTCCCTGGGGCACCGGGGAGCTGTTTTTT.

At least ten counts were recorded for this clonotype. The J gene is TRBJ2-3, the V gene TRBV7-2, with D tentatively TRBD2 (6 bases). CDR1 and CDR2 from the germline V gene are SGHTA and FQGNSA. Trimming left V 3 bases short and J 0 bases short, with 10 bases between. CDR3 length: 15 residues. CDR3 DNA: TGTGCCAGCAGCTTCCTAGCGACTAGCACAGATACGCAGTATTTT. Translation gives CASSFLATSTDTQYF.